Each of the 11 T cell receptor beta chains below was sequenced from the same sample in a study of identical twins. TCRdb called the 5' RACE reads again in MiXCR, with one record for every CDR3 protein. The repertoire holds 700,000 or so distinct CDR3 sequences, with around 8.3% as singletons. These data also featured in a second study, about yellow fever vaccine responses in identical twins.

The material sequenced was PBMCs. All receptors derive from a woman under 30 in good health.

The J gene is TRBJ2-1, the V gene TRBV3-1, with 10 bases that match TRBD2. CDR1 and CDR2 (germline): LGHDT, YNNKEL (reference sequence). V shed 1 base, J shed 10 bases, and the junction held 7 bases outside the gene matches. This CDR3 has 15 residues. The CDR3 coding sequence is TGTGCCAGCAGCCAAGCTCTAGCGGGGGTAGGAGAGCAGTTCTTC. Amino acid sequence: CASSQALAGVGEQFF.

This clonotype appeared many times. V and J are TRBV4-1 and TRBJ2-2, with D tentatively TRBD2 (6 bases). This CDR3 has 15 amino acids. The V gene lost 2 bases and the J gene lost 2 bases, with 9 bases spanning the gap. CDR1 is MGHRA, CDR2 YSYEKL, per germline. CDR3 bases: TGCGCCAGCAGCCAATCGGGACTTAACACCGGGGAGCTGTTTTTT. Amino acids: CASSQSGLNTGELFF.

This clonotype was recorded at least ten times. The chain employs TRBV24-1 and TRBJ2-1, with 9 bases identical to TRBD1. CDR3 length: 17 residues. CDR1 is KGHDR, CDR2 SFDVKD, per germline. V shed 2 bases, J shed 5 bases, and the junction held 9 bases outside the gene matches. The CDR3 loop reads CATSDWGRDREHNEQFF. CDR3 nucleotide sequence: TGTGCCACCAGTGATTGGGGACGGGACAGGGAACACAATGAGCAGTTCTTC.

This rearrangement joins TRBV20-1 to TRBJ2-5; D remains unclear. V was clipped by 0 bases and J by 0 bases, with 11 bases between them. This CDR3 contains 15 residues. Germline V gene lookup returns CDR1 DFQATT and CDR2 SNEGSKA (reference sequence). CDR3 sequence: CSARDFRRNQETQYF. CDR3 sequence (DNA): TGCAGTGCTAGAGATTTTAGACGGAACCAAGAGACCCAGTACTTC.

This clonotype has more than one count but fewer than ten. This chain joins TRBV7-8 and TRBJ2-1, with no clear D. This CDR3 is built from 14 residues. V was cut by 4 bases and J by 10 bases, with 17 bases left in between. Germline V gene lookup returns CDR1 SGHVS and CDR2 FQNEAQ. As DNA, the CDR3 is TGTGCCAGCAGCTCAGACCAAAAGGCCCCCGAGCAGTTCTTC. It translates to CASSSDQKAPEQFF. The variable domain in full, with the rest retrieved from reference TRBV7-8 and TRBJ2-1, is GAGVSQSPRYKVAKRGQDVALRCDPISGHVSLFWYQQALGQGPEFLTYFQNEAQLDKSGLPSDRFFAERPEGSVSTLKIQRTQQEDSAVYLCASSSDQKAPEQFFGPGTRLTVL.

This chain connects TRBV20-1 to TRBJ2-7, with D possibly being TRBD1 (6 bases). V was clipped by 0 bases and J by 12 bases, with 15 bases between them. CDR3 length equals 12 residues. Per the germline V gene, CDR1 is DFQATT and CDR2 is SNEGSKA (reference sequence). The CDR3 nucleotides read TGCAGTGCTAGAGATCCCTTGCAGGGGTCGTACTTC. Amino acid sequence: CSARDPLQGSYF.

In its sample, this clonotype was seen many times. This sequence joins TRBV20-1 and TRBJ2-3, with a weak D call TRBD2 (6 bases). CDR1 is DFQATT and CDR2 is SNEGSKA in the germline V gene (reference sequence). The CDR3 contains 12 residues. V dropped 5 bases and J dropped 5 bases, with 11 bases sitting between them. The CDR3 DNA reads as TGCAGTGCTCGTAGCGGCCAAGATACGCAGTATTTT. Amino acid sequence: CSARSGQDTQYF.

This clonotype has a count of ten or more. The rearrangement joins TRBV29-1 to TRBJ2-3; D perhaps matches TRBD2 (5 bases). The V gene lost 7 bases and the J gene lost 5 bases, with 10 bases spanning the gap. CDR1 is SQVTM, CDR2 ANQGSEA, per germline. The CDR3 sequence is 11 residues long. CDR3 sequence: CSAGSGDTQYF. CDR3 bases: TGCAGCGCGGGGTCCGGAGATACGCAGTATTTT.

The rearrangement links TRBV20-1 to TRBJ1-2; D call uncertain. The CDR3 runs 15 residues. CDR1 DFQATT and CDR2 SNEGSKA come from the germline V gene (reference sequence). Trimming left V 0 bases short and J 6 bases short, with 17 bases between. For the CDR3, the DNA is TGCAGTGCTAGAGATTTTGGCCGCCGGGGAGATGGCTACACCTTC. Translation: CSARDFGRRGDGYTF.

In its sample, this clonotype was seen a few times. The V gene is TRBV7-9, the J gene TRBJ2-1; 7 nucleotides line up with TRBD1. CDR1 and CDR2 (germline): SEHNR, FQNEAQ (reference sequence). The CDR3 is 16 residues long. V lost 5 bases, J lost 0 bases, and 7 bases stayed unmatched. The CDR3 region is CASSPQGGISYNEQFF. CDR3 DNA: TGTGCCAGCAGCCCGCAAGGGGGCATCTCCTACAATGAGCAGTTCTTC.

The chain uses TRBV2 and TRBJ1-2, with D hard to call. The CDR3 totals 15 residues. The ends were cut back, 1 base at V and 2 bases at J, with 11 bases in the middle. Germline CDR1 SNHLY, CDR2 FYNNEI. In DNA form, the CDR3 reads TGTGCCAGCAGTGAAGGGCAAGCTGTGAACTATGGCTACACCTTC. As protein: CASSEGQAVNYGYTF.